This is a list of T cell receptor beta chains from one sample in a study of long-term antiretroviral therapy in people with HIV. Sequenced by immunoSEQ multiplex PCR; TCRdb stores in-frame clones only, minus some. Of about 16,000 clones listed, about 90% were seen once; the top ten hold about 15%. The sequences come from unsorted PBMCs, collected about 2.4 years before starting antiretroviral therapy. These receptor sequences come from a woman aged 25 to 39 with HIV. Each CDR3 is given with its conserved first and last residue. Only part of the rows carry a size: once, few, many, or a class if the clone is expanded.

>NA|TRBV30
CAWLRGRQTEAFF
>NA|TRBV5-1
CASSPGGQGSSSYNEQFF
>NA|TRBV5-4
CASSFPGSNYGYTF
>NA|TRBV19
CASRGQFTEAFF
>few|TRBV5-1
CASSFYSGTTRGEQFF
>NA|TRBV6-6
CANSPGQGAGEKLFF
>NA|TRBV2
CASSQKGADNEKLFF
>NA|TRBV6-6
CASSKGQGLSYEQYF
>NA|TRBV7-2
CASSLGDRPYEQYF
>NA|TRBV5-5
CASSEGSTDTQYF
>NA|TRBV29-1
CSTGQLNNQETQYF
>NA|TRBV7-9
CASSLGDSSGNTIYF
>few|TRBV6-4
CASSPGPGHYGYTF
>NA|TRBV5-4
CASSFGGYNSPLHF
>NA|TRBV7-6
CASSLEVGTVGEAFF
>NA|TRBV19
CASSIHLAGGSEQFF
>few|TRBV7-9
CASSYLETGDYGYTF
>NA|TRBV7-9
CASSPGQGAPGYTF
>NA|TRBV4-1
CASSQGRGNTEAFF
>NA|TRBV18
CASSWAGQGKYEQYF
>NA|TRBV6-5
CASSRGRGMNTEAFF
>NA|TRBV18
CASSPPTGAEAFF
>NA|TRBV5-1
CASRLGTALEPQHF
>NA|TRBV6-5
CASRVGQGSTEAFF
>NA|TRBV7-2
CASSLPGYEQYF
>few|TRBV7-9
CASIPAPQDYEQYF
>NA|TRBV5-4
CASSERQGFDEQFF
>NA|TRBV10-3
CAIRPSGGGYEQYF
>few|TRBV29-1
CSVEDRGKYTF
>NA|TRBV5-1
CASSLRRQGLSSYNSPLHF
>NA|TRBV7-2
CASSNMVLAGELFF
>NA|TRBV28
CASNFLGTANEKLFF
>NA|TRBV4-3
CASSQVSGGNTDTQYF
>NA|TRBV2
CASSELVGRYGYTF
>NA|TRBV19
CASSPRGGGADTQYF
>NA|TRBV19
CASSIGGGSPRKTQYF
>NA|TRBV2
CASTTDKSSYEQYF
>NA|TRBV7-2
CASSLRSASPADTQYF
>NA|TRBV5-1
CASSFVTGMAKNIQYF
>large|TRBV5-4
CASSFSGGSNGYTF
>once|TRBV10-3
CAISATGVAEAFF
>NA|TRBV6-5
CASSFRDGYEQYF
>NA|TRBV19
CASSPGQSYGYTF
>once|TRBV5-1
CASSSTGKNTEAFF
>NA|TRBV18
CASSLLGENTDTQYF
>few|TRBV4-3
CASSDTGYNEKLFF
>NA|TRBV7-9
CASSLVLGLQETQYF
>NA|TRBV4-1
CASSQGSLLWTNYGYTF
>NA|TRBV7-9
CASSPGQGADTQYF
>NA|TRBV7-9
CASSLGTGGAEKLFF
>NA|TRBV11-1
CASSSPGLAKNIQYF
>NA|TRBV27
CASSLGSSAYEQYF
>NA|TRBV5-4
CASSLSGLAGGREQYF
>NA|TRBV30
CAWSGLAGYNEQFF
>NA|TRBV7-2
CASSLTPLMRGRTEAFF
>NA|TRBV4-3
CASSHNDRALDEQFF
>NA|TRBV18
CASSQGGYEQYF
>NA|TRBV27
CASSIQEHEKLFF
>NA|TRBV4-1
CASSRSSTEYEYKAFF
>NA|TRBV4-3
CASSQGGASSTDTQYF